The 13 T cell receptor beta chains below were found in one sample sequenced in a study of CXCR3-negative and CXCR3-positive naive CD8 T cells. Findings of the study overall: Naive CXCR3-positive cells had TRB CDR3s more hydrophobic than those of CXCR3-negative naive cells.

Their antigens remain unidentified. The libraries of TRB cDNA were constructed through 5' RACE using UMI labels. TCRdb re-called the 5' RACE reads; one entry per CDR3 protein, DNA not given. Here the sample table reports 140,000 to 150,000 distinct CDR3 sequences. The specimen was naive CXCR3+ CD8+ T cells from blood. Regarding subset: CD45RO-CCR7+CD27+CD95- naive CD8+ T cells expressing CXCR3 (TNR3+). The receptors were sampled from a human donor in good health. Some clones in this sample may be carry-over from other donors' samples.

The CDR3: CASSFYSSTGELFF. V is TRBV27 and J is TRBJ2-2. Germline loops: CDR1 MNHEY, CDR2 SMNVEV (reference sequence). The CDR3 consists of 14 residues.

The chain recombines TRBV7-2 with TRBJ2-6. CDR3 size: 13 residues. CDR1 is SGHTA and CDR2 is FQGNSA in the germline V gene. The CDR3 region is CARRVSGANVLTF. The variable domain in full, completed from reference TRBV7-2 and TRBJ2-6, reads GAGVSQSPSNKVTEKGKDVELRCDPISGHTALYWYRQSLGQGLEFLIYFQGNSAPDKSGLPSDRFSAERTGGSVSTLTIQRTQQEDSAVYLCARRVSGANVLTFGAGSRLTVL.

The chain is built from TRBV7-9 and TRBJ2-1; TCRdb proposes TRBD2, but this gene call is untestable without DNA. CDR1 is SEHNR and CDR2 is FQNEAQ in the germline V gene (reference sequence). This CDR3 comprises 16 residues. This chain's CDR3 is CASSFDGTSGHNEQFF.

The gene calls are TRBV15 and TRBJ1-5. Germline V gives CDR1 LNHNV, CDR2 YYDKDF (reference sequence). CDR3 size: 13 residues. CDR3 region: CATSPAGNQPQHF.

The chain combines TRBV12-3 or TRBV12-4 with TRBJ2-4; TCRdb picks TRBD2, but there is no DNA to check that call. This CDR3 region has 14 residues. CDR3 region: CASSFGTVRNIQYF.

The chain links TRBV9 to TRBJ1-3. From germline, CDR1 is SGDLS and CDR2 YYNGEE. The CDR3 sequence is 16 residues long. CDR3 sequence: CASSGPRMDPGNTIYF.

V and J are TRBV6-5 and TRBJ1-1; the D call of TRBD1 rests on TCRdb alone, since no DNA is present to check it. The CDR3 has 13 residues. The germline CDR1 and CDR2 sequences are MNHEY and SVGAGI. CDR3 region: CASSQGTVAEAFF.

V and J are TRBV7-9 and TRBJ1-3. CDR1 SEHNR and CDR2 FQNEAQ come from the germline V gene (reference sequence). The CDR3 runs to 13 residues. The CDR3 is CASSLAPPNTIYF.

V and J are TRBV3-1 and TRBJ2-7. Germline V gives CDR1 LGHDT, CDR2 YNNKEL (reference sequence). The length of the CDR3 is 17 residues. CDR3: CASSQDQLFGYSYEQYF.

The chain carries TRBV5-1 and TRBJ2-7. The germline CDR1 and CDR2 sequences are SGHRS and YFSETQ. This CDR3 contains 13 residues. CDR3 in amino acids: CASSFGSSYEQYF.

This sequence joins TRBV29-1 and TRBJ1-1; lacking DNA, the TRBD1 call made by TCRdb goes unchecked. Germline loops: CDR1 SQVTM, CDR2 ANQGSEA. There are 13 residues in the CDR3. CDR3 amino acids: CSGRGVQGEGAFF. The whole variable domain, filled in from reference TRBV29-1 and TRBJ1-1, reads SAVISQKPSRDICQRGTSLTIQCQVDSQVTMMFWYRQQPGQSLTLIATANQGSEATYESGFVIDKFPISRPNLTFSTLTVSNMSPEDSSIYLCSGRGVQGEGAFFGQGTRLTVV.

The chain uses TRBV29-1 and TRBJ2-1; TCRdb's D gene call, TRBD2, goes unchecked for lack of DNA. Germline V gives CDR1 SQVTM, CDR2 ANQGSEA. CDR3 size: 14 residues. The CDR3 is CSVERRERYNEQFF.

The rearrangement uses TRBV29-1 and TRBJ2-7. This CDR3 contains 13 residues. Germline CDR1 SQVTM, CDR2 ANQGSEA. The CDR3 region is CSVETGDSYEQYF.